This T cell receptor (beta chain) is from a study of T cells after yellow fever vaccination. TCR cDNA was made by 5'RACE template switching, adding a universal primer site and UMIs. TCRdb re-derived calls from the 5' RACE reads in MiXCR, one entry per CDR3 protein. The repertoire has 310,000 or so distinct CDR3 sequences, around 6.8% of them found once; the top ten carry 15% to 20%. This clonotype was recorded a few times. What it binds is unknown. Study conclusions and caveats: Repertoires sorted by FACS could include abundant clonotypes that are contaminants from the bulk population. A limited proportion of clonotypes was detected within both the CD4 and CD8 compartments. The study re-detected most primary-vaccination clones after the booster (approximately 96% CD4, 85% to 90% CD8).

CDR3 length: 14 residues. The V gene lost 1 base and the J gene lost 4 bases, with 10 bases spanning the gap. Looked up from germline, CDR1 is SGHTA and CDR2 is FQGNSA. This material consisted of PBMCs, taken more than 35 days after the first yellow fever vaccination. The receptor comes from a man in his late teens or twenties who received the YFV17D yellow fever vaccine. The genes are TRBV7-2 and TRBJ2-5; D perhaps matches TRBD2 (6 bases). CDR3 sequence reads: CASSLDGGRETQYF. CDR3 bases: TGTGCCAGCAGCTTAGACGGGGGTAGAGAGACCCAGTACTTC.